The rows below give T cell receptor beta chains drawn from one sample of a study of response to subunit inactivated influenza vaccine. Each CDR3 protein gets one entry after TCRdb re-called the RT-PCR reads with MiXCR. The data hold about 800,000 distinct CDR3 sequences, with about 20% observed a single time. The starting material was PBMCs from blood, obtained approximately 5 days after vaccination. These receptors all come from a man aged 45 to 65 who received an inactivated influenza vaccine. CDR3s leave out the opening cysteine and the closing phenylalanine or tryptophan. Each record gives: V gene, J gene, CDR3 protein.

TRBV5-1,TRBJ2-1,ASSRSYFFYGDNEQF
TRBV2,TRBJ2-2,ASSVPRGTGELF
TRBV20-1,TRBJ2-4,SARGDLVTANIQY
TRBV6-1,TRBJ2-6,ASRRSYTAVASLNVLT
TRBV5-1,TRBJ2-1,ASSRLAAQDYEQF
TRBV6-1,TRBJ1-1,ASSGQRRAF
TRBV20-1,TRBJ2-7,SARALGGHEQY
TRBV3-1,TRBJ2-1,ATRSEGNEQF
TRBV5-1,TRBJ1-1,ASRDRGGGGTEAF
TRBV2,TRBJ1-6,ASSGGLRSPLH
TRBV4-3,TRBJ2-7,ASSQDPDSSYEQY
TRBV12-3/TRBV12-4,TRBJ2-6,ASSLVQGASSGANVLT
TRBV20-1,TRBJ2-5,RGGQGQETQY
TRBV9,TRBJ1-1,ASSVDGGVNTEAF
TRBV9,TRBJ2-3,ASSVLQGVGTDTQY
TRBV20-1,TRBJ2-5,SAELETQY
TRBV7-9,TRBJ2-7,ASSLRADYEQY
TRBV6-1,TRBJ2-3,ASAPGGFTDTQY
TRBV25-1,TRBJ2-1,ASSDVGLAYNEQF
TRBV12-3/TRBV12-4,TRBJ1-1,ASNRAGVNTEAF
TRBV5-5,TRBJ1-1,ASSRREGMNTEAF
TRBV28,TRBJ2-4,ASSLPGLSIAKNIQY
TRBV6-5,TRBJ1-1,ASSYWTGTVSGEAF